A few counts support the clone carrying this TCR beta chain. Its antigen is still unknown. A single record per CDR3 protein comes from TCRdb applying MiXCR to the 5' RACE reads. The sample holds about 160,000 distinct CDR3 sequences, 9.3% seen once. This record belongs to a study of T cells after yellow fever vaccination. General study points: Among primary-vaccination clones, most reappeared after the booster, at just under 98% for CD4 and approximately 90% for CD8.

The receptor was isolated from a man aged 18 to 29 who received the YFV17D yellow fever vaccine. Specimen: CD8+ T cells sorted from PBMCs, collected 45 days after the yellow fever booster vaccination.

For the CDR3, the DNA is TGCAGTGCTAGCCCGACTAGCGGGGGCCCATCTCTCTCCTACGAGCAGTACTTC. Residues: CSASPTSGGPSLSYEQYF. The gene calls are TRBV20-1 and TRBJ2-7; TRBD2 aligns across 12 bases. With V trimmed by 3 bases and J by 0 bases, 12 bases remained unmatched. The CDR3 totals 18 residues. Germline-derived CDR1 and CDR2 are DFQATT and SNEGSKA (reference sequence).